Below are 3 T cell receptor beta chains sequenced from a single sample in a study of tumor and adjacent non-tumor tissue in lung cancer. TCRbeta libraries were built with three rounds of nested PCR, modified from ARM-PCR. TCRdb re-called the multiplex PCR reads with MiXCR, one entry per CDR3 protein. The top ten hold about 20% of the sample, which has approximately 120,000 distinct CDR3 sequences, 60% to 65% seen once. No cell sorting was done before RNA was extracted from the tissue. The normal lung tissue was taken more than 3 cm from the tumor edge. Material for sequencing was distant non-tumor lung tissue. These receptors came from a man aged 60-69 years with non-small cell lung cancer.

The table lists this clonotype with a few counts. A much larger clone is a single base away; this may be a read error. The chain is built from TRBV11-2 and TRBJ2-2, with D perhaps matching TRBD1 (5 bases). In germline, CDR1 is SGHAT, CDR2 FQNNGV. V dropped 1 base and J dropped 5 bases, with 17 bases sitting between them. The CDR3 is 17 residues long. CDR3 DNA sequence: TGTGCCAGCAGCTTAGGAAGAAGGGGCGCAGAGACCGGGGAGCTGTTTTTT. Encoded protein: CASSLGRRGAETGELFF.

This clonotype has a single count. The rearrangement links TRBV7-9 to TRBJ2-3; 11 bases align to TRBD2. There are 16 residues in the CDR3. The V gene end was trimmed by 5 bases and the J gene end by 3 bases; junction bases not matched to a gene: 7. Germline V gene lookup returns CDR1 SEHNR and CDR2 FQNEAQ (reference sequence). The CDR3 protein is CASSATSGGSTDTQYF. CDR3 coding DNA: TGTGCCAGCAGCGCTACTAGCGGGGGATCAACAGATACGCAGTATTTT.

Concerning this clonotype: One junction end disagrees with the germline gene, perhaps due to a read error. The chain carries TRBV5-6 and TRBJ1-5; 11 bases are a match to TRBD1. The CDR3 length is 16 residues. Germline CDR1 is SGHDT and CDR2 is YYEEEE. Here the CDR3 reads CPSSKGTGGSNQPQHF. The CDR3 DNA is TGTCCCAGCAGCAAAGGGACAGGGGGTAGCAATCAGCCCCAGCATTTT. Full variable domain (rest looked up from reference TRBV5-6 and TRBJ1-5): DAGVTQSPTHLIKTRGQQVTLRCSPKSGHDTVSWYQQALGQGPQFIFQYYEEEERQRGNFPDRFSGHQFPNYSSELNVNALLLGDSALYLCPSSKGTGGSNQPQHFGDGTRLSIL.